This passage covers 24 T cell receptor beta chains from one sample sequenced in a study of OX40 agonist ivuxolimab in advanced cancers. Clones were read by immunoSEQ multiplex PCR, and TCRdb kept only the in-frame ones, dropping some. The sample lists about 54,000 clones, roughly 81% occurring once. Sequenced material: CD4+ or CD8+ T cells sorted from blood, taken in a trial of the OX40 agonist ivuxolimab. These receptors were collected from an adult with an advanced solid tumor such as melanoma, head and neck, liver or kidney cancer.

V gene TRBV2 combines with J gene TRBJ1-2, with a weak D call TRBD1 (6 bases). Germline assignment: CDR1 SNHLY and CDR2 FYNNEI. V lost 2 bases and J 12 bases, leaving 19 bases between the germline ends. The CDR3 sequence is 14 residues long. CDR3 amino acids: CASSEYSQGRGNTF. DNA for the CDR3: TGTGCCAGCAGTGAATATAGCCAGGGGAGGGGGAACACCTTC.

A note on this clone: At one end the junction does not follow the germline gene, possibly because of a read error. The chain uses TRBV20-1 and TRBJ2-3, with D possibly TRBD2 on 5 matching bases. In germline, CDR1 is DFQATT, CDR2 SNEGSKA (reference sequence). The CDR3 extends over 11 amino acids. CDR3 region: CSASGKDMQYF. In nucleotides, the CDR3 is TGCAGTGCTAGCGGGAAAGATATGCAGTATTTT.

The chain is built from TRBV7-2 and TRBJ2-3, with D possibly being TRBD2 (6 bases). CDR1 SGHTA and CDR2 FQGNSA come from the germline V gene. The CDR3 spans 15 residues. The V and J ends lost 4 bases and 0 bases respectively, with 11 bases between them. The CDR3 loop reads CASSSETRSTDTQYF. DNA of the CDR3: TGTGCCAGCAGCTCCGAGACTAGGAGCACAGATACGCAGTATTTT. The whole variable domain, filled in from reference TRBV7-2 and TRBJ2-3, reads GAGVSQSPSNKVTEKGKDVELRCDPISGHTALYWYRQSLGQGLEFLIYFQGNSAPDKSGLPSDRFSAERTGGSVSTLTIQRTQQEDSAVYLCASSSETRSTDTQYFGPGTRLTVL.

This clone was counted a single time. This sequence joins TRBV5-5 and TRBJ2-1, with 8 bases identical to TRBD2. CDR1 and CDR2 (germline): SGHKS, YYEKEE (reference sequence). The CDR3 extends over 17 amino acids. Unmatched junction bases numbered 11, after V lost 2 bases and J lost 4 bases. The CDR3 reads CASSFMSSSGWYNEQFF. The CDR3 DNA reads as TGTGCCAGCAGCTTTATGTCTTCTAGCGGGTGGTACAATGAGCAGTTCTTC.

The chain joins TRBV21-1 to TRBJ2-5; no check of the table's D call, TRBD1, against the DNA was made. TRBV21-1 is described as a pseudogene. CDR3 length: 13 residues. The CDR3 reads CASSKDYTKTQYF. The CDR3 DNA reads TGTGCCAGCAGCAAAGATTACACGAAGACCCAGTACTTC.

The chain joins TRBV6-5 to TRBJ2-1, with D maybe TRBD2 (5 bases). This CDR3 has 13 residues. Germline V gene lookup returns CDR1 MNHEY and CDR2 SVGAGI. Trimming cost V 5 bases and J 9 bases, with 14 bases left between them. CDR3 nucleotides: TGTGCCAGCAGTCCGCTAGCTAGTCGTGAGCAGTTCTTC. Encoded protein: CASSPLASREQFF.

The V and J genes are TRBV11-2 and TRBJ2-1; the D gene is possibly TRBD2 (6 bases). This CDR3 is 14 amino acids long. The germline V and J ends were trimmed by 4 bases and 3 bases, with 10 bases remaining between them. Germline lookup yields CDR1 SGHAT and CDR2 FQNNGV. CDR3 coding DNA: TGTGCCAGCAGCTCGGCGCGGGGCTACAATGAGCAGTTCTTC. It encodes CASSSARGYNEQFF.

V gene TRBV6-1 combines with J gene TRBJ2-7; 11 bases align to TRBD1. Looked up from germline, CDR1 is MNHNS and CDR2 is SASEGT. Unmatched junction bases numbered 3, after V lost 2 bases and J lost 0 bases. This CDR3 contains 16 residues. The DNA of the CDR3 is TGTGCCAGCAGTGAATGGGGGACAGGGGGCTCCTACGAGCAGTACTTC. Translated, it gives CASSEWGTGGSYEQYF.

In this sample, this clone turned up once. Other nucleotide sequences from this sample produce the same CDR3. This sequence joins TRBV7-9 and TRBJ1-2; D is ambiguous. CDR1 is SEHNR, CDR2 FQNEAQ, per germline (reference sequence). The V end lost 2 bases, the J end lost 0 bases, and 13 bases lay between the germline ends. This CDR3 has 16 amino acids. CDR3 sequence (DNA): TGTGCCAGCAGCTTAAGCCGTAGTGGGGCTAACTATGGCTACACCTTC. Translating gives CASSLSRSGANYGYTF.

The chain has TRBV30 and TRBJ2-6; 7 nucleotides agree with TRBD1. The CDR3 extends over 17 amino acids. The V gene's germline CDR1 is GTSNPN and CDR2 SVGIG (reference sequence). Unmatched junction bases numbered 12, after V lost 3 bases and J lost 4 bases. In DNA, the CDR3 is TGTGCCTGGAGCCCGCGACAGGGTTCTTGGGGGGCCAACGTCCTGACTTTC. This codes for CAWSPRQGSWGANVLTF.

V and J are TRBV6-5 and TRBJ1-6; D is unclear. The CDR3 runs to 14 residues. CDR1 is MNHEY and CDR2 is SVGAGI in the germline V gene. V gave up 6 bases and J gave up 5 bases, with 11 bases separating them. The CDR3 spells CASRLGPNNSPLHF. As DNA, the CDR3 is TGTGCCAGCAGACTAGGACCCAATAATTCACCCCTCCACTTT.

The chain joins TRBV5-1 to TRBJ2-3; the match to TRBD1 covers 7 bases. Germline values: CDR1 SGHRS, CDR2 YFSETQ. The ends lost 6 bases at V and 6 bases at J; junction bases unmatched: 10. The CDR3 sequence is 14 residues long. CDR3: CASTGRGPWDTQYF. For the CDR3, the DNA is TGCGCCAGCACCGGTAGGGGGCCGTGGGATACGCAGTATTTT.

The DNA for the CDR3 is TGTGCCAGCAGTTTACTGGGAGCCAAAAACATTCAGTACTTC. It codes for CASSLLGAKNIQYF. The chain couples TRBV27 to TRBJ2-4, with no clear D. Deletions cut 2 bases from V and 0 bases from J, with 5 bases between. The length of the CDR3 is 14 residues. The germline V gene encodes CDR1 MNHEY and CDR2 SMNVEV (reference sequence).

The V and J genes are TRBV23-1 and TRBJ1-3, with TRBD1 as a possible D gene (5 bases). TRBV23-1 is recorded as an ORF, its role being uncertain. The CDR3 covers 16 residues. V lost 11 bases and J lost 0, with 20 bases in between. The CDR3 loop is CAGESGLPLSGNTIYF. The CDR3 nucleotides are TGCGCCGGCGAGTCAGGGCTCCCACTCTCTGGAAACACCATATATTTT.

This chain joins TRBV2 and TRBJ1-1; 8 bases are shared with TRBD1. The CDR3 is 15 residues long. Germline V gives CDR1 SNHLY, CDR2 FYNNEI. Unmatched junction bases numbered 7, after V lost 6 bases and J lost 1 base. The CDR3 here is CASRTGANSNTEAFF. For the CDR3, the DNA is TGTGCCAGCAGGACAGGGGCGAACTCGAACACTGAAGCTTTCTTT.

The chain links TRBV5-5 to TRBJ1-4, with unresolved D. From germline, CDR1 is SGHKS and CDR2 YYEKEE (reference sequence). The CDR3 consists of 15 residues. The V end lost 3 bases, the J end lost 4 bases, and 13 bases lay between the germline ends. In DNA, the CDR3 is TGTGCCAGCAGCTGGGGAGTCTCGATTAATGAAAAACTGTTTTTT. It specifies CASSWGVSINEKLFF.

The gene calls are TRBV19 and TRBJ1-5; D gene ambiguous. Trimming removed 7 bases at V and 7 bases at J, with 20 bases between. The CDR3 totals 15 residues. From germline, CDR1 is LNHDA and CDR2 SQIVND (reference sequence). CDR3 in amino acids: CASTPARQIDQPQHF. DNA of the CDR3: TGTGCCAGTACCCCAGCCCGGCAGATCGACCAGCCCCAGCATTTT.

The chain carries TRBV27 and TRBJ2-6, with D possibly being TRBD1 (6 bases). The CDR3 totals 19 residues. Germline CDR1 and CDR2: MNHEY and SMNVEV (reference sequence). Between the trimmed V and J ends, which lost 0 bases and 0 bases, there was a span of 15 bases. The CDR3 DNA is TGTGCCAGCAGTTTATCCACAGGGTCTGTGAGCTCTGGGGCCAACGTCCTGACTTTC. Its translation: CASSLSTGSVSSGANVLTF.

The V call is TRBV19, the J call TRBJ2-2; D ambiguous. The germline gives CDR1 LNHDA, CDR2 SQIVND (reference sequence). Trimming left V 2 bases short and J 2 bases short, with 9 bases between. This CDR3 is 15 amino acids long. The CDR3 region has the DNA TGTGCCAGTAGTATATTCGGTTCTAACACCGGGGAGCTGTTTTTT. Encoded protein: CASSIFGSNTGELFF.

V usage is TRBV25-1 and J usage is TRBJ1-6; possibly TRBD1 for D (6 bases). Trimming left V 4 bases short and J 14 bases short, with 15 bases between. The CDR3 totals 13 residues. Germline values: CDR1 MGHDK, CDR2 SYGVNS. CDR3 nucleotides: TGTGCCAGCAGTGCCCCGCTAGGGGGAGCCCTCCACTTT. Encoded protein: CASSAPLGGALHF.

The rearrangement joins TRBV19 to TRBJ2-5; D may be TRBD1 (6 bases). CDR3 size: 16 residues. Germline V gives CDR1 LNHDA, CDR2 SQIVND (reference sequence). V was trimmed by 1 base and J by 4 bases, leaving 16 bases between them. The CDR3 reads CASSIGNRVEGETQYF. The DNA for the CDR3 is TGTGCCAGTAGTATAGGTAACAGGGTTGAAGGAGAGACCCAGTACTTC.

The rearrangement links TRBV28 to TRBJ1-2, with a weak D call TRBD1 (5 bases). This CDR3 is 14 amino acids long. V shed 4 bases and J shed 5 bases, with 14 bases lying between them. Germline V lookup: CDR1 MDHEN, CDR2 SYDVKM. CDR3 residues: CASSSGQFGYGYTF. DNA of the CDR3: TGTGCCAGCAGTTCCGGACAATTTGGATATGGCTACACCTTC.

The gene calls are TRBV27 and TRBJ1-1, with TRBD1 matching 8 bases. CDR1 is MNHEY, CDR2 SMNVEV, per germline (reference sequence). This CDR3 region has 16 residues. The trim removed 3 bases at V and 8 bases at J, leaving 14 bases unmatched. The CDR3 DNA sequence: TGTGCCAGCAGTTTTTTATCTGACGCGGGACAGGACGAAGCTTTCTTT. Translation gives CASSFLSDAGQDEAFF.

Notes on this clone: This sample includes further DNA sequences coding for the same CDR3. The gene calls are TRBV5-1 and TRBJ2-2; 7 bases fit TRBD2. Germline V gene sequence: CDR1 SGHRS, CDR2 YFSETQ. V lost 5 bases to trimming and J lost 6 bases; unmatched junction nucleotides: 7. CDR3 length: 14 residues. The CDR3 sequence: CASRTGTTAGELFF. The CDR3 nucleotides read TGCGCCAGCAGAACCGGGACTACTGCCGGGGAGCTGTTTTTT.